Listed below are T cell receptor beta chains from one sample, sequenced in a study of T-cell memory formation after mild COVID-19. TCRdb reprocessed the 5' RACE reads via MiXCR and lists one record per CDR3 protein. The table lists some 110,000 distinct CDR3 sequences, approximately 15% of them singletons. The sample consisted of PBMCs or a T cell subset sorted from them (not recorded which). Every receptor here comes from an adult woman who had mild COVID-19 (a few samples of this study predate the infection). Cell type and time point are not known. The CDR3 runs from the conserved cysteine through the conserved F or W. The order of the fields is D gene, clone size, V gene, J gene, CDR3 DNA, CDR3 protein. A D gene is named only where the DNA matches it firmly. Expanded clones are given a class, and other clones once, few, many or no size at all.

d_call: .
clone_size: few
v_call: TRBV7-9
j_call: TRBJ2-2
cdr3_nt: TGTGCCAGCACCACCATAACCACCGGGGAGCTGTTTTTT
cdr3_aa: CASTTITTGELFF

d_call: TRBD1
clone_size: .
v_call: TRBV5-1
j_call: TRBJ2-7
cdr3_nt: TGCGCCAGCAGGCGGGACAGGGGGCACGAGCAGTACTTC
cdr3_aa: CASRRDRGHEQYF

d_call: TRBD2
clone_size: few
v_call: TRBV6-2/TRBV6-3
j_call: TRBJ2-7
cdr3_nt: TGTGCCAGCAGTTACTCCGTGACTAGCGGCTACGAGCAGTACTTC
cdr3_aa: CASSYSVTSGYEQYF

d_call: TRBD2
clone_size: .
v_call: TRBV12-3/TRBV12-4
j_call: TRBJ2-7
cdr3_nt: TGTGCCAGCAGTCGACTAGCGGGAGGAAGGGACGAGCAGTACTTC
cdr3_aa: CASSRLAGGRDEQYF

d_call: .
clone_size: many
v_call: TRBV7-3
j_call: TRBJ2-5
cdr3_nt: TGTGCCAGCAGCTTAGTGGGCGTGGGACGACAAGAGACCCAGTACTTC
cdr3_aa: CASSLVGVGRQETQYF

d_call: TRBD1
clone_size: few
v_call: TRBV12-5
j_call: TRBJ1-2
cdr3_nt: TGTGCTAGTGGTCCCATACAGGGGAGTGGCGGCTACACCTTC
cdr3_aa: CASGPIQGSGGYTF

d_call: TRBD2
clone_size: .
v_call: TRBV12-3/TRBV12-4
j_call: TRBJ2-1
cdr3_nt: TGTGCCAGCAGTAGGGAGGGTTCCTACAATGAGCAGTTCTTC
cdr3_aa: CASSREGSYNEQFF

d_call: .
clone_size: .
v_call: TRBV30
j_call: TRBJ1-3
cdr3_nt: TGTGCCTGGTGCGAACCAGGGCTCGGAAACACCATATATTTT
cdr3_aa: CAWCEPGLGNTIYF

d_call: .
clone_size: few
v_call: TRBV15
j_call: TRBJ2-3
cdr3_nt: TGTGCCACCACCGACTACACAGCGAACACAGATACGCAGTATTTT
cdr3_aa: CATTDYTANTDTQYF

d_call: .
clone_size: many
v_call: TRBV9
j_call: TRBJ2-7
cdr3_nt: TGTGCCAGCAGCGGGGATTCGACAACGGGGTCCTACGAGCAGTACTTC
cdr3_aa: CASSGDSTTGSYEQYF

d_call: TRBD1
clone_size: .
v_call: TRBV5-6
j_call: TRBJ2-2
cdr3_nt: TGTGCCAGCAGCGTCGGGCCGAACAGGGGCACCGGGGAGCTGTTTTTT
cdr3_aa: CASSVGPNRGTGELFF

d_call: .
clone_size: .
v_call: TRBV18
j_call: TRBJ1-1
cdr3_nt: TGTGCCAGTCTCTCAGAGGCGGACAGTGAAGCTTTCTTT
cdr3_aa: CASLSEADSEAFF

d_call: TRBD2
clone_size: few
v_call: TRBV29-1
j_call: TRBJ2-7
cdr3_nt: TGCAGCGTTGAAGTCACGACTAGCGCAGCCTACGAGCAGTACTTC
cdr3_aa: CSVEVTTSAAYEQYF

d_call: TRBD2
clone_size: .
v_call: TRBV5-1
j_call: TRBJ2-1
cdr3_nt: TGCGCCAGCAGCTTGGGACTAGCGGGGGCCCCAAGGAATGAGCAGTTCTTC
cdr3_aa: CASSLGLAGAPRNEQFF

d_call: .
clone_size: many
v_call: TRBV5-1
j_call: TRBJ2-7
cdr3_nt: TGCGCCAGCAGCTTGGTCGGTAGCTACGAGCAGTACTTC
cdr3_aa: CASSLVGSYEQYF

d_call: .
clone_size: .
v_call: TRBV20-1
j_call: TRBJ1-1
cdr3_nt: TGCAGTGCCCGTGCGAGGGGAGACACTGAAGCTTTCTTT
cdr3_aa: CSARARGDTEAFF

d_call: TRBD1
clone_size: .
v_call: TRBV18
j_call: TRBJ1-3
cdr3_nt: TGTGCCAGCTCGAACGAGGGACAGGGACGTTCTGGAAACACCATATATTTT
cdr3_aa: CASSNEGQGRSGNTIYF

d_call: TRBD1
clone_size: many
v_call: TRBV12-3/TRBV12-4
j_call: TRBJ2-7
cdr3_nt: TGTGCCAGCAGTTTAGGAGGACAGGGCTACGAGCAGTACTTC
cdr3_aa: CASSLGGQGYEQYF

d_call: TRBD1
clone_size: .
v_call: TRBV7-9
j_call: TRBJ1-2
cdr3_nt: TGTGCCAGCAGCTTTACCCCGGGACAGGGGGCGCGCGGTGCTGGCTACACCTTC
cdr3_aa: CASSFTPGQGARGAGYTF

d_call: .
clone_size: few
v_call: TRBV10-3
j_call: TRBJ1-2
cdr3_nt: TGTGCCATCAGTGATCAGGTCTGGGGCTACACCTTC
cdr3_aa: CAISDQVWGYTF

d_call: .
clone_size: .
v_call: TRBV29-1
j_call: TRBJ2-3
cdr3_nt: TGCAGCGTTGTCGGGGACACAGATACGCAGTATTTT
cdr3_aa: CSVVGDTDTQYF

d_call: .
clone_size: few
v_call: TRBV14
j_call: TRBJ2-1
cdr3_nt: TGTGCCAGCAGCCAAGTTAGCGTTCAGGGGTTCTATGAGCAGTTCTTC
cdr3_aa: CASSQVSVQGFYEQFF

d_call: .
clone_size: few
v_call: TRBV5-6
j_call: TRBJ1-1
cdr3_nt: TGTGCCAGCAGCCCGGGGAGACAGAGCGGGTGGGAGACTGAAGCTTTCTTT
cdr3_aa: CASSPGRQSGWETEAFF

d_call: .
clone_size: few
v_call: TRBV12-3/TRBV12-4
j_call: TRBJ2-3
cdr3_nt: TGTGCCAGCACCTCGGGGTCAGATACGCAGTATTTT
cdr3_aa: CASTSGSDTQYF

d_call: TRBD2
clone_size: .
v_call: TRBV7-9
j_call: TRBJ2-5
cdr3_nt: TGTGCCAGCAGCTTAACGGCGGGGGGGATCCAAGAGACCCAGTACTTC
cdr3_aa: CASSLTAGGIQETQYF

d_call: TRBD1
clone_size: few
v_call: TRBV7-2
j_call: TRBJ1-5
cdr3_nt: TGTGCCAGCAGCTTTTGGACAGGGGGCGATCAGCCCCAGCATTTT
cdr3_aa: CASSFWTGGDQPQHF

d_call: TRBD1
clone_size: .
v_call: TRBV5-1
j_call: TRBJ1-1
cdr3_nt: TGCGCCAGCAGCTCCGGACAGGGGGCCACTGAAGCTTTCTTT
cdr3_aa: CASSSGQGATEAFF

d_call: TRBD2
clone_size: few
v_call: TRBV10-3
j_call: TRBJ2-3
cdr3_nt: TGTGCCATCAGTGACGGGCTAGCGGGACTGACAGATACGCAGTATTTT
cdr3_aa: CAISDGLAGLTDTQYF

d_call: .
clone_size: few
v_call: TRBV11-2
j_call: TRBJ1-1
cdr3_nt: TGTGCCAGCAGCCCCGACCGACTAGGGGGGGACACTGAAGCTTTCTTT
cdr3_aa: CASSPDRLGGDTEAFF

d_call: .
clone_size: few
v_call: TRBV11-2
j_call: TRBJ1-2
cdr3_nt: TGTGCCAGCAGCTTCGTCGCGGGTGGCTACACCTTC
cdr3_aa: CASSFVAGGYTF

d_call: TRBD1
clone_size: few
v_call: TRBV7-9
j_call: TRBJ2-1
cdr3_nt: TGTGCCAGCAGGGGAAGGGACAGGCGCTCCTACAATGAGCAGTTCTTC
cdr3_aa: CASRGRDRRSYNEQFF

d_call: .
clone_size: .
v_call: TRBV20-1
j_call: TRBJ2-3
cdr3_nt: TGCAGTGCCGACGAACGAGGAACAGATACGCAGTATTTT
cdr3_aa: CSADERGTDTQYF

d_call: .
clone_size: few
v_call: TRBV5-6
j_call: TRBJ2-3
cdr3_nt: TGTGCCAGCAGCTTGGGGGTAGATTGGACAGATACGCAGTATTTT
cdr3_aa: CASSLGVDWTDTQYF

d_call: TRBD2
clone_size: few
v_call: TRBV5-1
j_call: TRBJ2-7
cdr3_nt: TGCGCCAGCAGCTCGTCTAGCGGCACCTCCTACGAGCAGTACTTC
cdr3_aa: CASSSSSGTSYEQYF

d_call: .
clone_size: .
v_call: TRBV10-3
j_call: TRBJ2-3
cdr3_nt: TGTGCCATCAGGGGGACGTTAGTAGGCACAGATACGCAGTATTTT
cdr3_aa: CAIRGTLVGTDTQYF

d_call: .
clone_size: few
v_call: TRBV7-8
j_call: TRBJ2-5
cdr3_nt: TGTGCCAGCAGCTTAGTAGGGGGAAAAGAGACCCAGTACTTC
cdr3_aa: CASSLVGGKETQYF

d_call: .
clone_size: few
v_call: TRBV5-4
j_call: TRBJ2-7
cdr3_nt: TGTGCCAGCAGGTCCTCCTTGTTCGACGAGCAGTACTTC
cdr3_aa: CASRSSLFDEQYF

d_call: .
clone_size: .
v_call: TRBV11-2
j_call: TRBJ1-2
cdr3_nt: TGTGCCAGCAGCTTAGAACAAGACAGTCACTATGGCTACACCTTC
cdr3_aa: CASSLEQDSHYGYTF

d_call: TRBD1
clone_size: few
v_call: TRBV7-8
j_call: TRBJ2-5
cdr3_nt: TGTGCCAGCAGCTTGAACAGGGGAGTACAAGAGACCCAGTACTTC
cdr3_aa: CASSLNRGVQETQYF

d_call: .
clone_size: .
v_call: TRBV6-5
j_call: TRBJ1-3
cdr3_nt: TGTGCCAGCAGTGCCACTCCTACCTCTGGAAACACCATATATTTT
cdr3_aa: CASSATPTSGNTIYF

d_call: .
clone_size: few
v_call: TRBV20-1
j_call: TRBJ2-1
cdr3_nt: TGCAGTGCTAGAGATCGGGCCGGGGCCAACAATGAGCAGTTCTTC
cdr3_aa: CSARDRAGANNEQFF

d_call: .
clone_size: .
v_call: TRBV5-1
j_call: TRBJ1-5
cdr3_nt: TGCGCCAGCAGCTTGAACGGTAATCAGCCCCAGCATTTT
cdr3_aa: CASSLNGNQPQHF

d_call: .
clone_size: few
v_call: TRBV5-6
j_call: TRBJ1-1
cdr3_nt: TGTGCCAGCAGCTTGGTAGGGGTTGAAGCTTTCTTT
cdr3_aa: CASSLVGVEAFF

d_call: TRBD1
clone_size: .
v_call: TRBV12-3/TRBV12-4
j_call: TRBJ1-1
cdr3_nt: TGTGCCAGCAGTGAACAGGGGTCTCTCCGGAGGGCTTTCTTT
cdr3_aa: CASSEQGSLRRAFF

d_call: .
clone_size: .
v_call: TRBV5-5
j_call: TRBJ1-1
cdr3_nt: TGTGCCAGCAGCTTCGCACAGGGGAACACTGAAGCTTTCTTT
cdr3_aa: CASSFAQGNTEAFF

d_call: TRBD2
clone_size: few
v_call: TRBV4-3
j_call: TRBJ2-7
cdr3_nt: TGCGCCAGCAGCCAAGTAAGCGGGAGCTACGAGCAGTACTTC
cdr3_aa: CASSQVSGSYEQYF

d_call: TRBD1
clone_size: .
v_call: TRBV10-3
j_call: TRBJ1-3
cdr3_nt: TGTGCCATCAGTGACCCCGGGACAGGGAAGCCTGGAAACACCATATATTTT
cdr3_aa: CAISDPGTGKPGNTIYF

d_call: .
clone_size: .
v_call: TRBV6-4
j_call: TRBJ2-1
cdr3_nt: TGTGCCAGCAGTGGTGCTAGCTACAATGAGCAGTTCTTC
cdr3_aa: CASSGASYNEQFF

d_call: TRBD1
clone_size: few
v_call: TRBV9
j_call: TRBJ2-7
cdr3_nt: TGTGCCAGCAGCTCAGAGGGGGCTCCCTACGAGCAGTACTTC
cdr3_aa: CASSSEGAPYEQYF

d_call: TRBD1
clone_size: .
v_call: TRBV2
j_call: TRBJ1-5
cdr3_nt: TGTGCCACTCGACAGGGGGGGATTGGCAATCAGCCCCAGCATTTT
cdr3_aa: CATRQGGIGNQPQHF

d_call: TRBD1
clone_size: .
v_call: TRBV9
j_call: TRBJ2-2
cdr3_nt: TGTGCCAGCAGCGTAAGACAGACAGGGTGGAACACCGGGGAGCTGTTTTTT
cdr3_aa: CASSVRQTGWNTGELFF

d_call: .
clone_size: few
v_call: TRBV13
j_call: TRBJ2-3
cdr3_nt: TGTGCCAGCAGCTTTGGGCACTACACAGATACGCAGTATTTT
cdr3_aa: CASSFGHYTDTQYF

d_call: TRBD1
clone_size: .
v_call: TRBV7-9
j_call: TRBJ2-1
cdr3_nt: TGTGCCAGCAGTGAAGGGACAGGGATTGAGCAGTTCTTC
cdr3_aa: CASSEGTGIEQFF